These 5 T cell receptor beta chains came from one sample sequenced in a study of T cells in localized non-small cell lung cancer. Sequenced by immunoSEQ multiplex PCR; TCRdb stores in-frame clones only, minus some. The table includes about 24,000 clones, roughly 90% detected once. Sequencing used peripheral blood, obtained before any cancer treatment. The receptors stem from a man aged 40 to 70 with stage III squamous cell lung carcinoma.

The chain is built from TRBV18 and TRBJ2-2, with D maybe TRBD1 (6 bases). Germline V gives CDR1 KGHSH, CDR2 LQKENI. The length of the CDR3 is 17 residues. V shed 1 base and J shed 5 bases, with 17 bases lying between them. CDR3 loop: CASSPRGTLGGTGELFF. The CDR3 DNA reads TGTGCCAGCTCACCACGGGGGACACTCGGCGGGACCGGGGAGCTGTTTTTT.

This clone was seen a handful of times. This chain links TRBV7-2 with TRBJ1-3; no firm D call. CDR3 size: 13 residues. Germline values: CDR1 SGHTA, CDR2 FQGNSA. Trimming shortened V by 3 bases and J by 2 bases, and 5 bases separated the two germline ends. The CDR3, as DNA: TGTGCCAGCAGCTTGGCAGCTGGAAACACCATATATTTT. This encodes CASSLAAGNTIYF. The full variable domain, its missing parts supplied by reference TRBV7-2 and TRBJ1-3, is GAGVSQSPSNKVTEKGKDVELRCDPISGHTALYWYRQSLGQGLEFLIYFQGNSAPDKSGLPSDRFSAERTGGSVSTLTIQRTQQEDSAVYLCASSLAAGNTIYFGEGSWLTVV.

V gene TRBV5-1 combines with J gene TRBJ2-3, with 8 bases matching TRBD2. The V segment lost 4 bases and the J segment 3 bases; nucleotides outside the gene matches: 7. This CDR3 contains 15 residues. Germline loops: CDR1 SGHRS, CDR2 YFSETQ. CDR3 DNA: TGCGCCAGCAGCGTTGGTCCGGGGGGGACAGATACGCAGTATTTT. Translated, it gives CASSVGPGGTDTQYF.

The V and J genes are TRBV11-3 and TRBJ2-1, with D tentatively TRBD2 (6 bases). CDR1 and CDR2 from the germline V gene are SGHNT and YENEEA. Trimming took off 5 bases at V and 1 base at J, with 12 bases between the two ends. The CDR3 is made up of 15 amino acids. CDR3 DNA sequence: TGTGCCAGCAGCCGTACGCGGGAATCCTACAATGAGCAGTTCTTC. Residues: CASSRTRESYNEQFF.

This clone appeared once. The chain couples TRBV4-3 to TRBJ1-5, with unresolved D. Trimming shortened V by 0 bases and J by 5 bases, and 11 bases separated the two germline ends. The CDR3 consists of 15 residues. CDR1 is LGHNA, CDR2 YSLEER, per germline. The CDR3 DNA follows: TGCGCCAGCAGCCAAGATGGCGCAAGCCATCAGCCCCAGCATTTT. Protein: CASSQDGASHQPQHF.